This T cell receptor (beta chain) was retrieved from a study of T cell clonotyping in hematopoietic cell transplantation. Regarding the study as a whole: Recipient TCR diversity dropped after transplant; expanded clonotypes rose from day 30 to 180. At the given depth, recipient repertoires were over 95% de novo clonotypes. Higher Inverse Simpson Index values in graft donor and pretransplant recipient predicted broader posttransplant TCR diversity. Cells were unsorted, so CD4 and CD8 contributions were not separated.

A word on this clone: What it binds is unknown.

The method was immunoSEQ multiplex PCR; TCRdb's version includes in-frame clones alone and lacks a portion of them. The table records tens of thousands of clones, 94% of them present only once. The V gene lost 5 bases and the J gene lost 0 bases, with 13 bases spanning the gap. This CDR3 spans 15 amino acids. Germline lookup yields CDR1 SGHAT and CDR2 FQDESV (reference sequence). Sample: peripheral blood mononuclear cells. This receptor was obtained from a woman aged 45 to 65 in good health. Some clones in this sample may be carry-over from other donors' samples. The rearrangement joins TRBV11-1 to TRBJ1-1; possibly TRBD1 for D (5 bases). The CDR3 DNA follows: TGTGCCAGCAGCACAAGGAGGGGCATGAACACTGAAGCTTTCTTT. Translating it yields CASSTRRGMNTEAFF. The full variable domain, rest sourced from reference TRBV11-1 and TRBJ1-1, is EAEVAQSPRYKITEKSQAVAFWCDPISGHATLYWYRQILGQGPELLVQFQDESVVDDSQLPKDRFSAERLKGVDSTLKIQPAELGDSAMYLCASSTRRGMNTEAFFGQGTRLTVV.